This T cell receptor beta chain was sequenced during a study of cytomegalovirus exposure and HLA in healthy donors. The CDR3 extends over 14 amino acids. V trimming: 4 bases; J trimming: 4 bases; junction bases outside the gene matches: 7. Germline V gives CDR1 SGHRS, CDR2 YFSETQ. With 60 Vbeta and 13 Jbeta primers, the PCR was carried out. The assay was immunoSEQ multiplex PCR, and TCRdb's table has in-frame clones only and misses some. Recorded for this sample: about 58,000 clones. Input material: PBMCs. This clonotype originated in a woman aged 18-29 years in good health and CMV-seronegative. The chain couples TRBV5-1 to TRBJ1-1; TRBD1 aligns across 7 bases. The CDR3 spells CASSVSPGGTEAFF. The DNA for the CDR3 is TGCGCCAGCAGCGTGTCTCCAGGGGGCACTGAAGCTTTCTTT.